These 5 T cell receptor beta chains share one sample of origin, sequenced in a study of graft-versus-host responses after intestinal transplantation (dated by TCRdb to the early 2020s). The library was prepared using the immunoSEQ multiplex PCR assay. In its TCRdb copy, this immuneACCESS table keeps in-frame sequences only and misses some clones. Where compared with another copy, unresolved V genes explain less than half of these, and the others have no known cause. This sample comprises 100,000 to 140,000 clones, roughly 87% of them detected only once. The ten largest clones capture around 0.7% of the sample. Taken with the paper, the label for time point translates to: cells obtained before transplantation from donor or recipient. What these receptors recognize is not known. The sequencing here drew on unstimulated CD4+ T cells sorted from spleen or lymph node cells, taken before transplant. Every receptor here comes from a human donor who was the organ donor for an intestinal transplant.

The CDR3 spells CASSSGPGRTTNEKLFF. The CDR3 DNA reads as TGTGCCAGCAGCTCGGGCCCCGGCCGAACAACTAATGAAAAACTGTTTTTT. The chain uses TRBV7-9 and TRBJ1-4; D gene unclear. The CDR3 consists of 17 residues. V was clipped by 4 bases and J by 0 bases, with 15 bases between them. CDR1 is SEHNR, CDR2 FQNEAQ, per germline (reference sequence).

The CDR3 region has the DNA TGTGCCAGCAAAAAACAGGGCGTCAATAATTCACCCCTCCACTTT. Protein sequence: CASKKQGVNNSPLHF. V is TRBV6-1 and J is TRBJ1-6; perhaps TRBD1 as D (6 bases). CDR3 length: 15 residues. Germline values: CDR1 MNHNS, CDR2 SASEGT. The V end lost 7 bases, the J end lost 5 bases, and 15 bases lay between the germline ends.

The chain has TRBV6-1 and TRBJ2-1; 8 bases line up with TRBD2. Germline values: CDR1 MNHNS, CDR2 SASEGT. This CDR3 spans 16 amino acids. J was trimmed by 4 bases and V by 4 bases; bases with no gene match: 9. For the CDR3, the DNA is TGTGCCAGCAGTGTCTCCGGGACTAGGGGGTACAATGAGCAGTTCTTC. Its protein is CASSVSGTRGYNEQFF.

The chain recombines TRBV30 with TRBJ2-5; a possible D gene is TRBD2 (6 bases). V was shortened by 0 bases and J by 7 bases, with 12 bases between the two germline ends. CDR3 length: 13 residues. Germline V gene sequence: CDR1 GTSNPN, CDR2 SVGIG (reference sequence). CDR3 bases: TGTGCCTGGAGTGTACTCGGGGGAACGACCCAGTACTTC. This sequence encodes CAWSVLGGTTQYF.

This clone was recorded a few times. The V and J genes are TRBV10-2 and TRBJ2-2; TRBD2 matches 8 bases. V lost 0 bases to trimming and J lost 0 bases; unmatched junction nucleotides: 0. CDR1 is WSHSY and CDR2 is SAAADI in the germline V gene. The CDR3 runs to 16 residues. The DNA for the CDR3 is TGCGCCAGCAGTGAGTCGGGACTAGCGAACACCGGGGAGCTGTTTTTT. It is translated as CASSESGLANTGELFF.